The subject of this entry is one TCR beta chain. Its binding antigen is unknown. Per-nucleotide qualities are absent, and no much larger clonotype sits a single base away. The trial excluded patients who had a history of autoimmune disease or who were on systemic immunosuppression. Peripheral blood for TCR sequencing was drawn from every dose cohort at baseline, at cycle 4 day 1 and at cycle 7 day 1. Samples came from an open-label, multicenter, first-in-human phase I dose-escalation trial of ivuxolimab. Adults with locally advanced or metastatic melanoma, renal cell carcinoma, hepatocellular carcinoma or head and neck squamous cell carcinoma were enrolled in the trial. Before TCR sequencing, CD4+ and CD8+ T cells were separately sorted from peripheral blood. The data were obtained in a study of OX40 agonist ivuxolimab in advanced cancers. About the full investigation: Ivuxolimab was an agonistic, fully human IgG2 monoclonal antibody directed against OX40 (CD134), a costimulatory receptor. Among the approximately 50 dose-escalation patients, about 20 had hepatocellular carcinoma, 15 or so melanoma, 9 renal cell carcinoma and 9 head and neck cancer. In the dose-escalation cohort, approximately 80% of patients were male, and the mean age was approximately 60 years with a range of about 20 to 79. Peripheral TCRbeta sequencing aimed to test whether ivuxolimab altered TCR sequence diversity and caused clonal T-cell expansion. Patients were allowed to have had prior anti-PD-1, anti-PD-L1 or anti-CTLA-4 therapy, and 40% to 45% of the dose-escalation patients had previously received checkpoint inhibitors. Partial responses occurred in three dose-escalation patients, of whom one had hepatocellular carcinoma and two had cutaneous melanoma. Intravenous ivuxolimab was administered to patients every 2 weeks at six dose levels: 0.01, 0.1, 0.3, 1.5, 3 and 10 mg/kg. The paper covers the monotherapy dose-escalation part of the phase I ivuxolimab trial, which included N ≈ 50 patients. Overall study outcomes, separate from this receptor: At doses of 0.1 to 3.0 mg/kg, clonal expansion of both CD4+ and CD8+ blood T cells was observed from baseline to week 6. The antigen specificity of the peripheral T cells that underwent clonal expansion was not determined. Partial responders in the 0.1-3.0 mg/kg groups had among the lowest normalized peripheral clonal expansion, especially among CD8+ T cells. Low levels of normalized T-cell clonal expansion were also seen in some patients who did not respond. On average, CD8+ T cells showed more expanded clones than CD4+ T cells after ivuxolimab.

For sequencing of the TCRbeta CDR3 region, genomic DNA was extracted from the sorted cells. TCRbeta CDR3 regions were sequenced using the immunoSEQ Assay. Drawn from immuneACCESS, this table holds only the in-frame rearrangements with V and J called that TCRdb kept. Clones are partly lost; checked studies trace under half to an unresolved V gene and leave the rest unexplained. The sample table shows about 51,000 clones, and about 78% are seen once. The top ten constitute approximately 2% of the sample. Reading from cysteine to phenylalanine, the CDR3 counts 18 amino acids. This entry keeps only the CDR3 DNA: 54 bases, framed from base 1. The V end loses 4 bases and the J end loses 2 bases, and a stretch of 20 bases separates them. The germline V gene (reference sequence) specifies SEHNR as CDR1 and FQNEAQ as CDR2.

Sequencing used CD4+ or CD8+ T cells sorted from blood, obtained in a trial of the OX40 agonist ivuxolimab. The TCR was taken from an adult with an advanced solid tumor such as melanoma, head and neck, liver or kidney cancer. This chain joins TRBV7-9 to TRBJ2-2; the D gene is not confidently resolved. The nucleotide sequence reads as follows: TGTGCCAGCAGCTCAGCCATGCTAGGGAACCCTAACACCGGGGAGCTGTTTTTT. This translates into CASSSAMLGNPNTGELFF. Supplemented by the reference TRBV7-9 and TRBJ2-2 proteins around the CDR3, the complete variable domain is DTGVSQNPRHKITKRGQNVTFRCDPISEHNRLYWYRQTLGQGPEFLTYFQNEAQLEKSRLLSDRFSAERPKGSFSTLEIQRTEQGDSAMYLCASSSAMLGNPNTGELFFGEGSRLTVL.